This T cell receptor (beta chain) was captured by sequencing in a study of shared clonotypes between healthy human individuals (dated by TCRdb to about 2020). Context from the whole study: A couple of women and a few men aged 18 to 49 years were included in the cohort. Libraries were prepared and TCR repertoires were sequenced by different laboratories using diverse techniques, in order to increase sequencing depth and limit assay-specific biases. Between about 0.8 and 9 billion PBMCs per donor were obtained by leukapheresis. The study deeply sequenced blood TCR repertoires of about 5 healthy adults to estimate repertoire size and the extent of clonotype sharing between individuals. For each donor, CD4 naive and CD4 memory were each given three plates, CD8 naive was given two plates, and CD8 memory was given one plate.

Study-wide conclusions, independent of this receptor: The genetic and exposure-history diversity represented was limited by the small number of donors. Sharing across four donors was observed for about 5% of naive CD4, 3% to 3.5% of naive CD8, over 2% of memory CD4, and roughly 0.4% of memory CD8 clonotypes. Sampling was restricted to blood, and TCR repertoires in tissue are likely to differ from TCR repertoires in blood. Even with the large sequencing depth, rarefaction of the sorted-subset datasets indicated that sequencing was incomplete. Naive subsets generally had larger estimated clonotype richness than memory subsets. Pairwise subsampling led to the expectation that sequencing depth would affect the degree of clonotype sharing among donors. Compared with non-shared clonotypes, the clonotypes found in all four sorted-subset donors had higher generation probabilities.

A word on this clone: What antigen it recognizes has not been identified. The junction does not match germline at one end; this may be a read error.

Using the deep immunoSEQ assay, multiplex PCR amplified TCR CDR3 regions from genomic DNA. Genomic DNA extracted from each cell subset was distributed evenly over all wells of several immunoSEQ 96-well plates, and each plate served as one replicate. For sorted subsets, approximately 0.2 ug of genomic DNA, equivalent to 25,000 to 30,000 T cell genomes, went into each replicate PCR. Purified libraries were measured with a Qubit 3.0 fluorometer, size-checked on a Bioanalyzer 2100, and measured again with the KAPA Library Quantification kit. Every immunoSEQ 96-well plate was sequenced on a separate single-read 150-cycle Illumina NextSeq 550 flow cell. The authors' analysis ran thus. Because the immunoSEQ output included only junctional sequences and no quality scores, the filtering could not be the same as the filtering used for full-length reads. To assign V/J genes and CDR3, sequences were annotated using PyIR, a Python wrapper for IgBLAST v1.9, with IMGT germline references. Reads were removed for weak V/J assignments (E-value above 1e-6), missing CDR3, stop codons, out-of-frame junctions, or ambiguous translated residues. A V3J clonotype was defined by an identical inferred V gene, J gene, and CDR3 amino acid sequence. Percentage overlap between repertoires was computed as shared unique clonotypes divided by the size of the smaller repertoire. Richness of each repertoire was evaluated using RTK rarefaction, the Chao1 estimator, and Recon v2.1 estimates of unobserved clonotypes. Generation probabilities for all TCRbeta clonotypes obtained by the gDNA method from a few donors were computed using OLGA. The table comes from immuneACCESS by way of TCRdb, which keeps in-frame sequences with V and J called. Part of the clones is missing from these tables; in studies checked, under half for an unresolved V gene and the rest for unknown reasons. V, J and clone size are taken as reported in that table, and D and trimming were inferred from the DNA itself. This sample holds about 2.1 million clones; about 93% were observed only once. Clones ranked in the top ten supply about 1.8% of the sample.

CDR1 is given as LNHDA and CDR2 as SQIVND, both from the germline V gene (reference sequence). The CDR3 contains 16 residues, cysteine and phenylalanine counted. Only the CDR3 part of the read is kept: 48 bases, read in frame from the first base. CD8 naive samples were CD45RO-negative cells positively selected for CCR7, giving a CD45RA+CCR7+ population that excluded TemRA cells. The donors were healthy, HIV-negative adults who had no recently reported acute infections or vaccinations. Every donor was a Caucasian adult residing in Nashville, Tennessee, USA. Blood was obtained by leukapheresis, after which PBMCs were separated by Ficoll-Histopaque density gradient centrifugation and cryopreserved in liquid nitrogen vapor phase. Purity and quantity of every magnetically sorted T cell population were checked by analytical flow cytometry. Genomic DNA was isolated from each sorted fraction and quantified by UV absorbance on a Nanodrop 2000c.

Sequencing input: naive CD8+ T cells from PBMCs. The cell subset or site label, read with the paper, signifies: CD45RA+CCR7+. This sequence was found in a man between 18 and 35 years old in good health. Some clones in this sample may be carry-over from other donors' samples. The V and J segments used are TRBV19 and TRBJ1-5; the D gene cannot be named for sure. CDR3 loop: CVSSMGVPGINQPQHF. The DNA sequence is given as TGTGTCAGTAGTATGGGCGTCCCAGGAATCAATCAGCCCCAGCATTTT.